These T cell receptor beta chains were read from a single sample in a study of cytomegalovirus exposure and HLA in healthy donors. Generated by immunoSEQ multiplex PCR, the TCRdb table keeps only in-frame clones and is missing some. This sample has approximately 100,000 clones; approximately 79% occur once, and the top ten carry approximately 3.7%. Source material: PBMCs. The receptors come from a man aged 50 to 59 in good health and CMV-seropositive. Each CDR3 is given with its conserved first and last residue. The D gene is left open where the match is weak. A row's size may be missing; if present it is once, few, many or a size class.

d_call,clone_size,j_call,v_call,cdr3_nt,cdr3_aa
TRBD1,NA,TRBJ2-2,TRBV2,TGTGCCAGCAGGACGACAGGGGGTAGCACCGGGGAGCTGTTTTTT,CASRTTGGSTGELFF
NA,NA,TRBJ2-1,TRBV29-1,TGCAGCGTGGAACCAGGGGGGCATGAGCAGTTCTTC,CSVEPGGHEQFF
NA,NA,TRBJ2-7,TRBV2,TGTGCCAGCAGTGGGGCAGTCGAGCAGTACTTC,CASSGAVEQYF
NA,NA,TRBJ2-1,TRBV7-2,TGTGCCAGCAGCTCCCCTCCGGGCTACAATGAGCAGTTCTTC,CASSSPPGYNEQFF
NA,NA,TRBJ1-2,TRBV7-2,TGTGCCAGCTTGGGGGGGCTGGGCTCTGGCTACACCTTC,CASLGGLGSGYTF
TRBD2,few,TRBJ2-1,TRBV4-3,TGCGCCAGCAGCCCAAGTCTAGCGGGAGAAGGGAATGAGCAGTTCTTC,CASSPSLAGEGNEQFF
TRBD2,NA,TRBJ2-5,TRBV9,TGTGCCAGCAGCGGCCCTACTAGCGGGGGTCAAGAGACCCAGTACTTC,CASSGPTSGGQETQYF
NA,once,TRBJ2-1,TRBV19,TGTGCCAGTAGTCCGCGGACAGCAGGATTCTACAATGAGCAGTTCTTC,CASSPRTAGFYNEQFF
TRBD2,NA,TRBJ2-4,TRBV9,TGTGCCAGCAGCGCCGGACTAGCGGCAGCCAAAAACATTCAGTACTTC,CASSAGLAAAKNIQYF
NA,NA,TRBJ2-1,TRBV4-2,TGTGCCAGCAGCCAAGATACCCGCGGCTTATATAATGAGCAGTTCTTC,CASSQDTRGLYNEQFF
TRBD1,NA,TRBJ2-5,TRBV29-1,TGCAGCGTCCACAGGGGGGAGACCCAGTACTTC,CSVHRGETQYF
TRBD2,NA,TRBJ2-3,TRBV6-4,TGTGCCAGCAGTGAAACTAGCGGGAGGTCAGATACGCAGTATTTT,CASSETSGRSDTQYF
NA,NA,TRBJ1-2,TRBV19,TGTGCCAGTAGTATATCGAACAGCCTGGATGGCTACACCTTC,CASSISNSLDGYTF
TRBD2,NA,TRBJ2-1,TRBV27,TGTGCCAGCAGTTTCACCGGGACTAGGGTAGGCAATGAGCAGTTCTTC,CASSFTGTRVGNEQFF
TRBD2,NA,TRBJ2-2,TRBV6-5,TGTGCCAGCAGGGAGGGAGGGAGGACCGGGGAGCTGTTTTTT,CASREGGRTGELFF
NA,NA,TRBJ1-5,TRBV4-3,TGCGCCAGCAGCCAAGATTTAGCCTGGTCTCAGCCCCAGCATTTT,CASSQDLAWSQPQHF
NA,few,TRBJ1-5,TRBV6-5,TGTGCCAGCAGTAACTCGGGGGGAAGCAATCAGCCCCAGCATTTT,CASSNSGGSNQPQHF
NA,NA,TRBJ2-5,TRBV5-1,TGCGCCAGCAGACGGGGGGCAACCCAAGAGACCCAGTACTTC,CASRRGATQETQYF
NA,NA,TRBJ2-2,TRBV11-1,TGTGCCAGCAGCTTTGGACTTACGAACACCGGGGAGCTGTTTTTT,CASSFGLTNTGELFF
TRBD2,NA,TRBJ2-1,TRBV7-3,TGTGCCAGCAGCCCCACTAGCGGGAGGGCCTGGAATGAGCAGTTCTTC,CASSPTSGRAWNEQFF
TRBD2,NA,TRBJ2-5,TRBV9,TGTGCCAGCAGCGTAGAGGGACCGGGACTAGCGGGAAGAGAGACCCAGTACTTC,CASSVEGPGLAGRETQYF
TRBD1,NA,TRBJ1-2,TRBV19,TGTGCCAGTAGTATCCGGGACAGGGGCACAGCTAACTATGGCTACACCTTC,CASSIRDRGTANYGYTF
NA,NA,TRBJ2-1,TRBV7-8,TGTGCCAGCAGCCATCAGACAGGTTCCTCCTACAATGAGCAGTTCTTC,CASSHQTGSSYNEQFF
TRBD1,NA,TRBJ2-5,TRBV10-2,TGCGCCAGCAAAACAGGGGGCTTAAAGGAGACCCAGTACTTC,CASKTGGLKETQYF
TRBD2,NA,TRBJ2-1,TRBV7-9,TGTGCCAGCAGCTTGGAAGCGGGACTAGAGTTCTTC,CASSLEAGLEFF
NA,NA,TRBJ1-2,TRBV28,TGTGCCAGCAGTTTACCTACTCCTCTCTATGGCTACACCTTC,CASSLPTPLYGYTF